This T cell receptor (beta chain) comes out of a study of blood T cell repertoires in COVID-19. Overall study context: PBMCs, B-cell-depleted T cells, or T cells provided the cDNA or gDNA that made up the material.

The protocol was immunoSEQ multiplex PCR, while the TCRdb copy is restricted to in-frame clones and leaves out a portion. The repertoire holds over 400,000 clones, with 80% to 90% as singletons. The CDR3 sequence is 14 residues long. Germline V gene data show CDR1 as ENHRY and CDR2 as SYGVKD. The V end lost 2 bases, the J end lost 7 bases, and 11 bases lay between the germline ends. Cohort allocation depended upon clinical history that participants reported. The sequenced material came from PBMCs or T cells enriched from blood (not recorded which). The rearrangement links TRBV10-3 to TRBJ1-4; D not certain. The TCR was taken from a woman in her sixties who had recovered from COVID-19. This CDR3 is CAISERFGLEKLFF. The CDR3, as DNA: TGTGCCATCAGTGAGAGGTTCGGACTTGAAAAACTGTTTTTT.